Shown below are 13 T cell receptor beta chains from a single sample sequenced in a study of shared clonotypes between healthy human individuals. CD8 cells regarded as naive lacked CD45RO, were positively chosen for CCR7, and omitted terminally differentiated effector memory CD45RA+ cells. Some clones are missing from TCRdb's copy, which holds only in-frame ones; the method was immunoSEQ multiplex PCR. The sample has about 2.2 million clones, roughly 91% seen once; the top ten hold over 1.5%. Specimen: naive CD8+ T cells from PBMCs. These receptors all come from a man between 18 and 29 years old in good health. Some clones in this sample may be carry-over from other donors' samples.

V usage is TRBV7-9 and J usage is TRBJ1-1; D not certain. V lost 1 base and J lost 4, with 10 bases in between. The CDR3 spans 14 residues. CDR1 SEHNR and CDR2 FQNEAQ come from the germline V gene (reference sequence). The CDR3, as DNA: TGTGCCAGCAGCTTAGGGGGAGGGAGCACTGAAGCTTTCTTT. It encodes CASSLGGGSTEAFF.

The chain links TRBV27 to TRBJ1-1; D may be TRBD1 (6 bases). The CDR3 runs 13 residues. Trimming took off 4 bases at V and 5 bases at J, with 11 bases between the two ends. Germline CDR1 and CDR2: MNHEY and SMNVEV (reference sequence). CDR3 in DNA: TGTGCCAGCAGTTCAGGGGCCGGGACTGAAGCTTTCTTT. This encodes CASSSGAGTEAFF.

J is TRBJ2-1 and V is TRBV15; TRBD2 is a possible D gene (6 bases). In germline, CDR1 is LNHNV, CDR2 YYDKDF (reference sequence). Deletions cut 1 base from V and 7 bases from J, with 14 bases between. The CDR3 is made up of 15 amino acids. The DNA for the CDR3 is TGTGCCACCAGCAGAGGTCGGGGGACGGGGAATGAGCAGTTCTTC. Encoded protein: CATSRGRGTGNEQFF.

The V call is TRBV29-1, the J call TRBJ1-2; possible D gene TRBD1, 6 bases. This CDR3 spans 11 amino acids. Germline V gene lookup returns CDR1 SQVTM and CDR2 ANQGSEA. Trimming shortened V by 6 bases and J by 6 bases, and 11 bases separated the two germline ends. In DNA, the CDR3 is TGCAGCGTAAACAGGGACCATGGCTACACCTTC. Encoded protein: CSVNRDHGYTF.

V is TRBV27 and J is TRBJ2-1; TRBD2 is a possible D gene (6 bases). The CDR3 is 14 amino acids. CDR1 is MNHEY and CDR2 is SMNVEV in the germline V gene (reference sequence). V gave up 2 bases and J gave up 7 bases, with 12 bases separating them. The CDR3 sequence: CASSLRDGRNEQFF. The CDR3 DNA is TGTGCCAGCAGTTTACGAGACGGGAGAAATGAGCAGTTCTTC.

As to this clone: The sample holds other DNA sequences that translate to the same CDR3. The chain carries TRBV9 and TRBJ2-7; weak D call: TRBD2 (5 bases). The CDR3 consists of 15 residues. The germline V gene has CDR1 SGDLS and CDR2 YYNGEE. Between the trimmed V and J ends, which lost 0 bases and 0 bases, there was a span of 10 bases. This CDR3 reads CASSVAADSSYEQYF. CDR3 coding DNA: TGTGCCAGCAGCGTAGCAGCGGATAGCTCCTACGAGCAGTACTTC.

This chain connects TRBV14 to TRBJ2-1, with 7 bases identical to TRBD1. In germline, CDR1 is SGHDN, CDR2 FVKESK. CDR3 length equals 14 residues. The ends lost 3 bases at V and 8 bases at J; junction bases unmatched: 7. In nucleotides, the CDR3 is TGTGCCAGCAGCCAGAGCAGGGGGTTGGATGAGCAGTTCTTC. The encoded protein is CASSQSRGLDEQFF.

The J gene is TRBJ2-3, the V gene TRBV5-8; no definite D call. The V gene lost 0 bases and the J gene lost 0 bases, with 8 bases spanning the gap. Germline V gene sequence: CDR1 SGHTS, CDR2 YDEGEE. This CDR3 has 15 residues. The CDR3, as DNA: TGTGCCAGCAGCTTGGCGGGCAGAAGCACAGATACGCAGTATTTT. This translates into CASSLAGRSTDTQYF.

The rearrangement joins TRBV4-2 to TRBJ2-7; 10 nucleotides match TRBD2. J lost 3 bases, V lost 2 bases, and 7 bases had no gene match. Germline values: CDR1 LGHNA, CDR2 YNFKEQ. The CDR3 totals 16 residues. The CDR3 DNA sequence: TGTGCCAGCAGCCAAATTACTAGCGGGATAGACTACGAGCAGTACTTC. It translates to CASSQITSGIDYEQYF.

The chain joins TRBV29-1 to TRBJ1-2, with D hard to call. The germline gives CDR1 SQVTM, CDR2 ANQGSEA. The V and J ends lost 4 bases and 3 bases respectively, with 6 bases between them. This CDR3 has 11 residues. The chain's CDR3 is CSVVIDYGYTF. Written as DNA, the CDR3 is TGCAGCGTTGTAATTGACTATGGCTACACCTTC.

The chain couples TRBV27 to TRBJ2-1; D gene uncertain. The V end lost 0 bases, the J end lost 3 bases, and 6 bases lay between the germline ends. The germline CDR1 and CDR2 sequences are MNHEY and SMNVEV (reference sequence). This CDR3 comprises 14 residues. The CDR3 region has the DNA TGTGCCAGCAGTTTATCCGACCTCTACAATGAGCAGTTCTTC. This codes for CASSLSDLYNEQFF.

Points on this clone: Compared with germline, one end of the junction differs, possibly owing to a read error. V gene TRBV9 combines with J gene TRBJ2-2; D ambiguous. The CDR3 consists of 17 residues. Germline lookup yields CDR1 SGDLS and CDR2 YYNGEE. This CDR3 is CASSVEQMRANTGELFF. CDR3 coding DNA: TGTGCCAGCAGTGTAGAGCAGATGAGAGCGAACACCGGGGAGCTGTTTTTT.

V and J are TRBV5-3 and TRBJ2-7; D not resolved. TRBV5-3 is filed as an ORF, its function uncertain. CDR3 length equals 16 residues. V gave up 4 bases and J gave up 0 bases, with 17 bases separating them. As DNA, the CDR3 is TGTGCCAGAAGCCTCCCTGGGCGGCTAAGCTCCTACGAGCAGTACTTC. Amino acid sequence: CARSLPGRLSSYEQYF.